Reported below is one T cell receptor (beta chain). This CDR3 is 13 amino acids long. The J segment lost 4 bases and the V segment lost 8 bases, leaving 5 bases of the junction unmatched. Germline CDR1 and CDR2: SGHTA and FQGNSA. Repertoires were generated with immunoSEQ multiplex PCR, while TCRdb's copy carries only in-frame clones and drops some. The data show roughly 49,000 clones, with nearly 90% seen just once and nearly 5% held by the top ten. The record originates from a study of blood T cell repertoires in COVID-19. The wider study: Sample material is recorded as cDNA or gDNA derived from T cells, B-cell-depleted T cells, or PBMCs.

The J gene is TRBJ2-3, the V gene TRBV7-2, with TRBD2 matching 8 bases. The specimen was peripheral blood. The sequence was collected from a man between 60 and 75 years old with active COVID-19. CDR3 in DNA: TGTGCCAGCCTGATAGCGGGATCAGATACGCAGTATTTT. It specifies CASLIAGSDTQYF.